This TCR beta chain was found in a study of blood T cells in healthy people across ages. A sample-barcoded 5' primer and a J-beta primer mix were used in a second PCR of roughly 6 to 11 cycles. TCRdb recomputed calls from the 5' RACE reads with MiXCR, one row per CDR3 protein. The profile shows about 1.5 million distinct CDR3 sequences, around 40% of them singletons. Looked up from germline, CDR1 is KGHSH and CDR2 is LQKENI. Trimming shortened V by 2 bases and J by 1 base, and 8 bases separated the two germline ends. The CDR3 contains 14 residues. The sequenced sample was blood. V usage is TRBV18 and J usage is TRBJ2-5; D ambiguous. The sequence came from a woman between 18 and 29 years old in good health. CDR3: CASSPSRFQETQYF. CDR3 coding DNA: TGTGCCAGCTCACCATCTAGGTTCCAAGAGACCCAGTACTTC. Full variable domain (rest looked up from reference TRBV18 and TRBJ2-5): NAGVMQNPRHLVRRRGQEARLRCSPMKGHSHVYWYRQLPEEGLKFMVYLQKENIIDESGMPKERFSAEFPKEGPSILRIQQVVRGDSAAYFCASSPSRFQETQYFGPGTRLLVL.